A selection of T cell receptor beta chains follows, all from one sample in a study of cytomegalovirus exposure and HLA in healthy donors. Sequenced by immunoSEQ multiplex PCR; TCRdb stores in-frame clones only, minus some. The data hold about 120,000 clones, with around 80% observed a single time. Material for sequencing was PBMCs. The receptors here all came from a female donor in good health and CMV-seropositive. Both conserved end residues are part of each CDR3. A D gene is named only where the DNA matches it firmly. Size tells how often a clone was seen (once, few, many) or the class of an expanded clone, and some rows leave it out.

V	size	D	J	CDR3	DNA
TRBV10-3	NA	NA	TRBJ1-5	CAISGGQYQPQHF	TGTGCCATCAGTGGGGGGCAGTATCAGCCCCAGCATTTT
TRBV5-4	once	TRBD1	TRBJ1-2	CASSSRQGGYGYTF	TGTGCCAGCAGCTCCCGACAGGGTGGGTATGGCTACACCTTC
TRBV18	NA	TRBD1	TRBJ2-1	CASSPTGRDNEQFF	TGTGCCAGCTCACCGACAGGGCGAGACAATGAGCAGTTCTTC
TRBV7-9	NA	NA	TRBJ1-2	CASSRGDKPHYGYTF	TGTGCCAGCAGCCGGGGGGACAAGCCACACTATGGCTACACCTTC
TRBV30	NA	NA	TRBJ2-3	CAWSKQGGDTQYF	TGTGCCTGGAGTAAGCAGGGCGGAGATACGCAGTATTTT
TRBV5-4	NA	NA	TRBJ2-7	CASSSPGLYEQYF	TGTGCCAGCAGCTCACCGGGACTCTACGAGCAGTACTTC
TRBV6-5	NA	NA	TRBJ1-1	CASSTPGLGDTEAFF	TGTGCCAGCAGTACTCCGGGACTTGGAGACACTGAAGCTTTCTTT
TRBV9	NA	NA	TRBJ1-5	CASSVEPGTFQPQHF	TGTGCCAGCAGCGTAGAACCGGGAACTTTTCAGCCCCAGCATTTT
TRBV19	NA	TRBD2	TRBJ2-2	CASSSNPGLAGNTGELFF	TGTGCCAGTAGTAGCAACCCTGGACTAGCTGGGAACACCGGGGAGCTGTTTTTT
TRBV13	NA	TRBD2	TRBJ2-7	CASSLGGTSGDIYEQYF	TGTGCCAGCAGCTTGGGTGGGACTAGCGGGGACATTTACGAGCAGTACTTC
TRBV7-2	NA	TRBD2	TRBJ2-7	CASSLDGTSSLYEQYF	TGTGCCAGCAGCTTAGATGGGACTAGCTCTCTCTACGAGCAGTACTTC
TRBV10-2	NA	TRBD2	TRBJ2-7	CASSESTTSGGTYEQYF	TGCGCCAGCAGTGAGTCGACGACTAGCGGGGGGACCTACGAGCAGTACTTC
TRBV29-1	few	NA	TRBJ1-1	CSVEDPTGNTEAFF	TGCAGCGTTGAAGACCCGACAGGGAACACTGAAGCTTTCTTT
TRBV4-1	NA	TRBD1	TRBJ2-7	CASSLGQGQYEQYF	TGCGCCAGCAGCTTGGGACAGGGACAATACGAGCAGTACTTC
TRBV5-1	NA	NA	TRBJ2-7	CASSPRESYEQYF	TGCGCCAGCAGTCCCAGGGAATCCTACGAGCAGTACTTC
TRBV4-1	once	NA	TRBJ1-1	CASSPSRGTEAFF	TGCGCCAGCAGCCCCTCCCGGGGCACTGAAGCTTTCTTT
TRBV5-1	NA	NA	TRBJ1-1	CASSLDGGRGFGEAFF	TGCGCCAGCAGCTTGGACGGGGGGAGGGGTTTCGGTGAAGCTTTCTTT
TRBV2	NA	TRBD2	TRBJ2-5	CASSEGLAGGQETQYF	TGTGCCTCCTCGGAGGGGCTAGCGGGGGGTCAAGAGACCCAGTACTTC
TRBV19	once	TRBD1	TRBJ1-1	CASSISGRGLTEAFF	TGTGCCAGTAGTATATCGGGCAGGGGGTTGACTGAAGCTTTCTTT
TRBV2	NA	NA	TRBJ1-2	CASRDTNYGYTF	TGTGCCAGCAGGGACACCAACTATGGCTACACCTTC